A selection of T cell receptor beta chains follows, all from one sample in a study of OX40 agonist ivuxolimab in advanced cancers. Here immunoSEQ multiplex PCR was the method, and the copy in TCRdb shows in-frame clones only, minus some. The table lists 70,000 to 95,000 clones, approximately 91% of them singletons. The specimen was CD4+ or CD8+ T cells sorted from blood, collected in a trial of the OX40 agonist ivuxolimab. Receptors originate from an adult with an advanced solid tumor such as melanoma, head and neck, liver or kidney cancer. Both conserved end residues are part of each CDR3.

j_gene: TRBJ1-2; v_gene: TRBV7-9; CDR3aa: CASSPGAHPYGYTF
j_gene: TRBJ1-5; v_gene: TRBV6-1; CDR3aa: CARGVLGNQPQHF
j_gene: TRBJ1-5; v_gene: TRBV18; CDR3aa: CASSPDGNQPQHF
j_gene: TRBJ1-6; v_gene: TRBV5-1; CDR3aa: CASSLGEASPLHF
j_gene: TRBJ2-1; v_gene: TRBV6-4; CDR3aa: CASSGLTQSSYNEQFF
j_gene: TRBJ2-3; v_gene: TRBV15; CDR3aa: CATGPLGSVGTQYF
j_gene: TRBJ2-7; v_gene: TRBV6-5; CDR3aa: CASSYRVISSYEQYF
j_gene: TRBJ1-5; v_gene: TRBV28; CDR3aa: CASRANSNQPQHF
j_gene: TRBJ1-4; v_gene: TRBV2; CDR3aa: CASSNNLSEKLFF
j_gene: TRBJ2-3; v_gene: TRBV5-1; CDR3aa: CASSGGQGSDTQYF
j_gene: TRBJ2-5; v_gene: TRBV2; CDR3aa: CATSPQETQYF
j_gene: TRBJ1-4; v_gene: TRBV29-1; CDR3aa: CSGITGGKGEKLFF
j_gene: TRBJ1-6; v_gene: TRBV6-6; CDR3aa: CASRPPGQLNSPLHF
j_gene: TRBJ2-3; v_gene: TRBV4-3; CDR3aa: CASSRSGGSPTDTQYF
j_gene: TRBJ2-3; v_gene: TRBV7-2; CDR3aa: CASSLVLTSGSSTDTQYF
j_gene: TRBJ1-4; v_gene: TRBV30; CDR3aa: CAWTRAPDGEKLFF
j_gene: TRBJ2-7; v_gene: TRBV5-4; CDR3aa: CASSSTGGGGDEQYF
j_gene: TRBJ2-2; v_gene: TRBV5-6; CDR3aa: CASSIAGLANTGELFF
j_gene: TRBJ2-5; v_gene: TRBV4-2; CDR3aa: CASSQDRARGTQETQYF
j_gene: TRBJ2-2; v_gene: TRBV7-9; CDR3aa: CASSFREGILGELFF
j_gene: TRBJ2-7; v_gene: TRBV5-1; CDR3aa: CASSPTGGYSYEQYF
j_gene: TRBJ1-2; v_gene: TRBV18; CDR3aa: CASSPGGDTNYGYTF
j_gene: TRBJ2-3; v_gene: TRBV28; CDR3aa: CASSSYRGQDTQYF
j_gene: TRBJ2-7; v_gene: TRBV19; CDR3aa: CASSSRGYEQYF
j_gene: TRBJ2-7; v_gene: TRBV2; CDR3aa: CASRGRGSSYEQYF
j_gene: TRBJ1-6; v_gene: TRBV27; CDR3aa: CASSWGGEGFNSPLHF
j_gene: TRBJ2-2; v_gene: TRBV6-1; CDR3aa: CAGLVRAGPGGELFF
j_gene: TRBJ1-1; v_gene: TRBV6-5; CDR3aa: CASSYGSLGTEAFF
j_gene: TRBJ2-1; v_gene: TRBV5-1; CDR3aa: CASSLDKGREQFF
j_gene: TRBJ2-7; v_gene: TRBV28; CDR3aa: CASSLSSGTVEQYF
j_gene: TRBJ2-2; v_gene: TRBV19; CDR3aa: CASSTRASGRPAGELFF
j_gene: TRBJ1-6; v_gene: TRBV7-9; CDR3aa: CATTDSHNSPLHF
j_gene: TRBJ2-1; v_gene: TRBV5-1; CDR3aa: CASSLYGGAVEQFF
j_gene: TRBJ2-7; v_gene: TRBV19; CDR3aa: CASSPSGGTYEQYF
j_gene: TRBJ2-2; v_gene: TRBV7-2; CDR3aa: CASSLVTGIITGELFF
j_gene: TRBJ1-4; v_gene: TRBV6-1; CDR3aa: CASSEAGGRSNEKLFF
j_gene: TRBJ1-5; v_gene: TRBV6-5; CDR3aa: CASSLTGVALNQPQHF
j_gene: TRBJ2-1; v_gene: TRBV6-6; CDR3aa: CASNEPGQGYNEQFF
j_gene: TRBJ1-5; v_gene: TRBV6-1; CDR3aa: CASSLDRSQPQHF
j_gene: TRBJ2-5; v_gene: TRBV5-1; CDR3aa: CASSPGQIQETQYF
j_gene: TRBJ2-7; v_gene: TRBV27; CDR3aa: CASSPGVGEQYF